The table lists the clone carrying this T cell receptor beta chain with many counts. The antigen is not known. This specimen comes from a study of T-cell reconstitution after alpha-beta-depleted transplantation in children. Findings of the study overall: Reported findings indicate that, about two months after transplant, alpha-beta T cells came from several hundred expanded clones, which were derived from non-depleted graft cells.

Unique molecular identifiers were used to barcode this TCRbeta library. TCRdb passed the PCR reads through MiXCR, listing each CDR3 protein once. This table has hundreds of thousands of distinct CDR3 sequences, 10% to 15% appearing once. The CDR3 is 11 residues long. CDR1 SQVTM and CDR2 ANQGSEA come from the germline V gene. Trimming took off 7 bases at V and 10 bases at J, with 14 bases between the two ends. The origin of this receptor is a male patient under 18 who had a stem cell transplant for acute myeloid leukemia, so the T cells may come from the graft donor. The chain recombines TRBV29-1 with TRBJ2-1, with D perhaps matching TRBD1 (5 bases). Material: PBMCs, mostly from graft donor cells, obtained 360 days after TCRalphabeta/CD19-depleted stem cell transplant. The CDR3 DNA sequence: TGCAGCGGGACGACAGCTTTCGAGCAGTTCTTC. Translating it yields CSGTTAFEQFF.